These T cell receptor beta chains were read from a single sample in a study of shared clonotypes between healthy human individuals. Some clones are missing from TCRdb's copy, which holds only in-frame ones; the method was immunoSEQ multiplex PCR. Of roughly 2.1 million clones listed, approximately 94% are singletons. Sequencing input: naive CD8+ T cells from PBMCs. Receptor source: a man between 18 and 35 years old in good health. Some clones in this sample may be carry-over from other donors' samples. Both conserved end residues are part of each CDR3. The order of the fields is J gene, V gene, clone size, D gene, CDR3 protein, CDR3 DNA. D genes are given only for firm matches. Not every row has a clone size; where given, it reads once, few, many or a size class.

TRBJ1-5	TRBV27	once	TRBD1	CASRRNPGQGGNQPQHF	TGTGCCAGCAGACGGAACCCGGGACAGGGGGGCAATCAGCCCCAGCATTTT
TRBJ1-1	TRBV7-9	NA	NA	CASSHYRRNTEAFF	TGTGCCAGCAGCCACTACCGCAGGAACACTGAAGCTTTCTTT
TRBJ2-2	TRBV5-4	NA	TRBD2	CARPNRTSNKTNTGELFF	TGTGCCCGCCCTAACAGGACTAGCAACAAAACGAACACCGGGGAGCTGTTTTTT
TRBJ2-5	TRBV5-1	NA	NA	CASSESGRQETQYF	TGCGCCAGCAGCGAAAGCGGGCGCCAAGAGACCCAGTACTTC
TRBJ2-3	TRBV9	NA	NA	CASSVVERDTQYF	TGTGCCAGCAGCGTAGTGGAGCGAGATACGCAGTATTTT
TRBJ2-2	TRBV27	NA	NA	CASSPQGGELFF	TGTGCCAGCAGTCCTCAAGGCGGGGAGCTGTTTTTT
TRBJ2-2	TRBV11-3	NA	TRBD2	CASSTPGTSGRVNTGELFF	TGTGCCAGCAGCACGCCCGGGACTAGCGGGAGGGTGAACACCGGGGAGCTGTTTTTT
TRBJ1-2	TRBV27	NA	NA	CASRALIPNYGYTF	TGTGCCAGCAGGGCCCTCATACCTAACTATGGCTACACCTTC
TRBJ1-2	TRBV11-2	NA	TRBD1	CASSLSRTGAFNGYTF	TGTGCCAGCAGCTTATCTCGGACAGGGGCATTTAATGGCTACACCTTC
TRBJ2-3	TRBV28	NA	NA	CASTPGTRVTDTQYF	TGTGCCAGCACTCCAGGGACCAGGGTCACAGATACGCAGTATTTT
TRBJ1-1	TRBV2	few	NA	CASSLGTVAEAFF	TGTGCCAGCAGCCTCGGGACCGTTGCTGAAGCTTTCTTT
TRBJ2-1	TRBV4-3	NA	TRBD2	CASSQDLSGASYNEQFF	TGCGCCAGCAGCCAAGATCTTAGCGGGGCCTCCTACAATGAGCAGTTCTTC
TRBJ2-7	TRBV9	NA	NA	CASSVGAGAYEQYF	TGTGCCAGCAGCGTAGGAGCAGGGGCCTACGAGCAGTACTTC
TRBJ2-7	TRBV10-2	NA	TRBD1	CASSEGIWTGGKGEQYF	TGCGCCAGCAGTGAAGGGATTTGGACAGGGGGCAAAGGCGAGCAGTACTTC
TRBJ2-2	TRBV28	NA	NA	CASSSKRQGRARELFF	TGTGCCAGCAGTAGCAAGCGACAGGGGAGGGCCCGAGAGCTGTTTTTT
TRBJ2-2	TRBV27	NA	NA	CASSLSPPRVGELFF	TGTGCCAGCAGTTTATCGCCCCCCCGGGTTGGGGAGCTGTTTTTT
TRBJ2-7	TRBV7-2	once	NA	CASSLGSILSYEQYF	TGTGCCAGCAGCTTAGGTTCGATACTCAGCTACGAGCAGTACTTC
TRBJ2-7	TRBV5-1	NA	TRBD2	CASSSEPGLVYEQYF	TGCGCCAGCAGCTCAGAACCGGGACTAGTCTACGAGCAGTACTTC
TRBJ2-1	TRBV10-1	once	NA	CASSDGGYNEQFF	TGCGCCAGCAGTGATGGGGGGTACAATGAGCAGTTCTTC
TRBJ1-6	TRBV7-9	NA	TRBD1	CASSLGATGDSPLHF	TGTGCCAGCAGCTTAGGGGCGACAGGGGACTCACCCCTCCACTTT
TRBJ2-7	TRBV7-9	few	NA	CASSLDYEQYF	TGTGCCAGCAGCTTAGACTACGAGCAGTACTTC
TRBJ1-1	TRBV7-2	NA	TRBD1	CASSLSGGSNTEAFF	TGTGCCAGCAGCTTATCAGGGGGCAGCAACACTGAAGCTTTCTTT
TRBJ2-6	TRBV11-2	NA	NA	CASSFPLSGANVLTF	TGTGCCAGCAGCTTCCCCCTCTCTGGGGCCAACGTCCTGACTTTC
TRBJ1-4	TRBV9	NA	NA	CASSGWQGGEKLFF	TGTGCCAGCAGCGGGTGGCAGGGCGGTGAAAAACTGTTTTTT
TRBJ1-1	TRBV27	once	TRBD1	CASGPGTENTEAFF	TGTGCCAGCGGCCCCGGGACAGAGAACACTGAAGCTTTCTTT
TRBJ2-1	TRBV7-9	NA	NA	CASRLQGSYNEQFF	TGTGCCAGCAGGCTTCAGGGGTCCTACAATGAGCAGTTCTTC
TRBJ2-1	TRBV5-6	NA	TRBD1	CASRGQGFLNNEQFF	TGTGCCAGCAGGGGACAGGGGTTTCTGAACAATGAGCAGTTCTTC
TRBJ1-1	TRBV19	NA	NA	CASSVGHLDTEAFF	TGTGCCAGTAGTGTAGGACATCTGGACACTGAAGCTTTCTTT
TRBJ2-1	TRBV4-3	NA	TRBD2	CASSQDSPSGSRLRYNEQFF	TGCGCCAGCAGCCAAGATAGTCCTAGCGGGAGCCGACTCCGATACAATGAGCAGTTCTTC
TRBJ2-7	TRBV27	NA	TRBD1	CASSPGGQGFYEQYF	TGTGCCAGCAGTCCCGGGGGACAGGGGTTTTACGAGCAGTACTTC
TRBJ2-7	TRBV4-3	NA	NA	CASSPGLSGWYEQYF	TGCGCCAGCAGCCCCGGTCTGTCGGGATGGTACGAGCAGTACTTC
TRBJ1-5	TRBV5-6	NA	NA	CASSLWGNQPQHF	TGTGCCAGCAGCTTGTGGGGGAATCAGCCCCAGCATTTT
TRBJ2-3	TRBV28	NA	TRBD2	CASSLGAGGSDTQYF	TGTGCCAGCAGTTTAGGAGCGGGAGGGTCAGATACGCAGTATTTT
TRBJ2-3	TRBV19	NA	TRBD2	CASRNSRLAENANTQYF	TGTGCCAGTAGAAATTCACGACTAGCGGAAAACGCGAATACGCAGTATTTT
TRBJ2-5	TRBV10-3	NA	TRBD2	CAISEIASGLQETQYF	TGTGCCATCAGTGAGATTGCTAGCGGGCTTCAAGAGACCCAGTACTTC
TRBJ1-1	TRBV7-3	NA	NA	CASSPGGANTEAFF	TGTGCCAGCAGCCCGGGGGGCGCGAACACTGAAGCTTTCTTT
TRBJ2-1	TRBV11-2	NA	TRBD2	CASSLVRAGGTYNEQFF	TGTGCCAGCAGCTTAGTACGCGCGGGAGGTACCTACAATGAGCAGTTCTTC
TRBJ2-7	TRBV14	NA	NA	CASSRTGVWEQYF	TGTGCCAGCAGCCGGACGGGAGTCTGGGAGCAGTACTTC
TRBJ2-7	TRBV7-7	NA	TRBD1	CASSLGRGPKYEQYF	TGTGCCAGCAGCTTAGGTAGGGGGCCGAAATACGAGCAGTACTTC
TRBJ2-3	TRBV19	NA	TRBD2	CASSLAGGPDTQYF	TGTGCCAGTAGTCTAGCGGGAGGGCCAGATACGCAGTATTTT